The 4 T cell receptor beta chains listed next were all sequenced from one sample in a study of T-cell reconstitution after alpha-beta-depleted transplantation in children. Unique molecular identifiers were incorporated during preparation of the TCRbeta library. TCRdb ran MiXCR on the PCR reads and lists one entry per CDR3 protein. This sample yields some 500,000 distinct CDR3 sequences, of which 15% to 20% are seen a single time; 3% to 4% belongs to the top ten. This specimen consisted of PBMCs from the stem cell graft donor, obtained from the stem cell graft. These receptors originate from a human donor who donated a stem cell graft to a child with acute lymphoblastic leukemia.

The chain has TRBV7-2 and TRBJ2-1; perhaps TRBD2 as D (6 bases). The CDR3 covers 13 residues. The V end was cut by 10 bases, the J end by 4 bases, with 14 bases between. CDR1 and CDR2 (germline): SGHTA, FQGNSA. The CDR3 sequence: CATKGRGYNEQFF. The CDR3 region has the DNA TGTGCCACCAAAGGGCGGGGTTACAATGAGCAGTTCTTC.

Only a few counts were recorded for this clonotype. The gene calls are TRBV20-1 and TRBJ1-2; D remains ambiguous. This CDR3 comprises 14 residues. Trimming cost V 0 bases and J 4 bases, with 12 bases left between them. Per the germline V gene, CDR1 is DFQATT and CDR2 is SNEGSKA (reference sequence). CDR3 sequence reads: CSARDLGQLYGYTF. CDR3 DNA: TGCAGTGCTAGAGATCTTGGGCAGCTCTATGGCTACACCTTC.

This chain uses TRBV5-5 with TRBJ2-5, with 13 positions matching TRBD2. V gave up 4 bases and J gave up 4 bases; unmatched junction bases: 4. CDR1 is SGHKS and CDR2 is YYEKEE in the germline V gene (reference sequence). The CDR3 runs 15 residues. CDR3 sequence: CASSPGLAGRETQYF. CDR3 sequence (DNA): TGTGCCAGCAGCCCGGGACTAGCGGGACGAGAGACCCAGTACTTC.

The V call is TRBV25-1, the J call TRBJ2-7, with no clear D. The V gene's germline CDR1 is MGHDK and CDR2 SYGVNS. This CDR3 comprises 14 residues. Trimming cost V 6 bases and J 1 base, with 13 bases left between them. CDR3 loop: CASRSAANSYEQYF. The CDR3 DNA sequence: TGTGCCAGCAGGTCGGCCGCTAATTCCTACGAGCAGTACTTC.